This T cell receptor (beta chain) was found in a study of CD8 T cells in ankylosing spondylitis. Study-wide results and caveats: Within matched ankylosing spondylitis synovial fluid, disease-linked clones were reportedly significantly enriched. Relatively scarce in peripheral blood, disease-linked clones were CD8+. A TCR beta motif of fewer than ten highly homologous variants seemed to mark ankylosing spondylitis blood.

V lost 1 base, J lost 6 bases, and 19 bases lay in between. Germline-derived CDR1 and CDR2 are SGHVS and FQNEAQ. The CDR3 consists of 16 residues. Quantitative molecular-barcoded 5'-RACE generated the TCR beta libraries. TCRdb used MiXCR to reprocess the 5' RACE reads, holding one entry per CDR3 protein. The sample has roughly 470,000 distinct CDR3 sequences; roughly 26% are singletons. Remarks on this clonotype: Its antigen remains unidentified.

V and J are TRBV7-8 and TRBJ2-7; a weak D match, TRBD2 (5 bases). The sequenced sample consisted of blood, either unsorted or a sorted T cell fraction (not recorded which). The source is a male donor with ankylosing spondylitis. CDR3 coding DNA: TGTGCCAGCAGCTTAGGCACCAGGACGGCGGGCACCGAGCAGTACTTC. It is translated as CASSLGTRTAGTEQYF.